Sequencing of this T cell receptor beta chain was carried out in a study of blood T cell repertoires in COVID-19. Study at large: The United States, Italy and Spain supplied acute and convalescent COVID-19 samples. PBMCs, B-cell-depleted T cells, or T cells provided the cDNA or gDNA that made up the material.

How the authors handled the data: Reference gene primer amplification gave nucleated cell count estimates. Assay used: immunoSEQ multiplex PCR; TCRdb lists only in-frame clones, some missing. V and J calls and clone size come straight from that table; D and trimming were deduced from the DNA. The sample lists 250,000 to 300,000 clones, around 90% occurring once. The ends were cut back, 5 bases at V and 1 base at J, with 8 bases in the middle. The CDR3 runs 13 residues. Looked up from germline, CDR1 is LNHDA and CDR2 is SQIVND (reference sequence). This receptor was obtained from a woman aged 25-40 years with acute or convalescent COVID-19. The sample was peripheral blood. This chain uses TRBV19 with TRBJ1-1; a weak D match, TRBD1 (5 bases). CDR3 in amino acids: CASSPRANTEAFF. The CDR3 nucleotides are TGTGCCAGTAGTCCCAGGGCGAACACTGAAGCTTTCTTT. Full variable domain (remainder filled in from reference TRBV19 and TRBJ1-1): DGGITQSPKYLFRKEGQNVTLSCEQNLNHDAMYWYRQDPGQGLRLIYYSQIVNDFQKGDIAEGYSVSREKKESFPLTVTSAQKNPTAFYLCASSPRANTEAFFGQGTRLTVV.